The present T cell receptor (beta chain) was sequenced within a study of breast tumors, draining lymph nodes, adjacent tissues. The CDR3 consists of 14 residues. The germline V gene encodes CDR1 SEHNR and CDR2 FQNEAQ (reference sequence). The ends were cut back, 4 bases at V and 0 bases at J, with 9 bases in the middle. Axillary draining lymph nodes of breast cancer patients supplied the node samples. Study conclusions and caveats: Luminal-like breast cancer showed significantly greater tumor-nontumor repertoire similarity than basal-like breast cancer did. That most tumor T cells come from lymph nodes remained unproven.

From the multiplex PCR reads, TCRdb called clonotypes with MiXCR, one entry per CDR3 protein. Here the sample spans tens of thousands of distinct CDR3 sequences, approximately 30% being singletons. This clonotype was recorded at least ten times. The target antigen is unknown. This TCR was recovered from a female donor with breast cancer. Some clones in this sample may be carry-over from other donors' samples. What was sequenced was axillary lymph node tissue. The chain employs TRBV7-9 and TRBJ1-2, with D unclear. In DNA form, the CDR3 reads TGTGCCAGCAGCTGGTCGGTAGCTAACTATGGCTACACCTTC. Translating it yields CASSWSVANYGYTF.